This TCR beta chain appears in the sequencing data of a study of blood T cell repertoires in COVID-19. About the research overall: T cells, B-cell-depleted T cells, or PBMCs provided the cDNA or gDNA that served as material.

Source study methods: Amplification from reference gene primers served as the basis for estimated nucleated cell counts. The data were produced by immunoSEQ multiplex PCR, yet TCRdb's version contains in-frame clones alone and is incomplete. D and trimming were read from the DNA, whereas the V and J calls and clone size are those reported in that table. This sample has 150,000 to 250,000 clones; just under 85% occur once, and the top ten carry 6% to 8%. CDR3 length: 14 amino acids. Germline values: CDR1 MNHEY, CDR2 SVGAGI. After removal of 6 bases from V and 6 bases from J, the junction contained 3 bases not matched to a gene.

The material sequenced was peripheral blood. This clonotype was obtained from a human donor with acute or convalescent COVID-19. The donor label of this sample is uncertain. The rearrangement links TRBV6-5 to TRBJ2-1, with 12 bases fitting TRBD2. The CDR3 DNA follows: TGTGCCAGCAGGCTAGCGGGAGGGCCCAATGAGCAGTTCTTC. Residues: CASRLAGGPNEQFF.